The rows below give T cell receptor beta chains drawn from one sample of a study of T-cell reconstitution after alpha-beta-depleted transplantation in children. TCRdb re-analysed the PCR reads in MiXCR, keeping a single row per CDR3 protein. This sample yields about 610,000 distinct CDR3 sequences, of which about 10% are seen a single time; less than 4.5% belongs to the top ten. The material was PBMCs from the stem cell graft donor, obtained from the stem cell graft. The receptors stem from a human donor who donated a stem cell graft to a child with acute myeloid leukemia. CDR3s include the opening cysteine and the closing phenylalanine or tryptophan. D genes are given only for firm matches. Size tells how often a clone was seen (once, few, many) or the class of an expanded clone, and some rows leave it out.

clone_size	cdr3_length	v_call	j_call	d_call	cdr3_nt	cdr3_aa
.	16	TRBV4-3	TRBJ2-3	TRBD2	TGCGCCAGCAGCCAAGAGCTACTAGCGGGAGAAAATACGCAGTATTTT	CASSQELLAGENTQYF
.	11	TRBV6-6	TRBJ1-5	.	TGTGCCAGCAGTCCCAACGGACCCCAGCATTTT	CASSPNGPQHF
many	12	TRBV27	TRBJ2-7	.	TGTGCCAGCAGTCCCGGCACCTACGAGCAGTACTTC	CASSPGTYEQYF
few	16	TRBV10-3	TRBJ1-5	.	TGTGCCATCAGTGAGTCTTCGGGGGCGGGGGGCCAGCCCCAGCATTTT	CAISESSGAGGQPQHF
.	13	TRBV6-2/TRBV6-3	TRBJ2-7	.	TGTGCCAGCAGTTACAGGGAAGCCTACGAGCAGTACTTC	CASSYREAYEQYF
few	12	TRBV6-2/TRBV6-3	TRBJ2-1	.	TGTGCCAGTTCGACTATTTACGACGAGCAGTTCTTC	CASSTIYDEQFF
many	10	TRBV20-1	TRBJ2-1	.	TGCAGTGCCCTCTACTACGAGCAGTTCTTC	CSALYYEQFF
few	14	TRBV20-1	TRBJ2-3	TRBD2	TGCAGTGCTAGTACTAGCGGGAGCTCAGATACGCAGTATTTT	CSASTSGSSDTQYF
.	13	TRBV5-1	TRBJ2-5	.	TGCGCCAGCAGCTTGGAGGCGCCGGAGACCCAGTACTTC	CASSLEAPETQYF
.	15	TRBV2	TRBJ1-6	.	TGTGCCAGCAGTAAGGAGAGCTCCTATAATTCACCCCTCCACTTT	CASSKESSYNSPLHF
.	16	TRBV20-1	TRBJ2-7	TRBD2	TGCAGTGCTAGAGATGCGGCGCGGGGACTAGCCTTCGAGCAGTACTTC	CSARDAARGLAFEQYF
many	19	TRBV9	TRBJ2-7	.	TGTGCCAGCAGCGTAGTCCCCGAAGCCGCGAGCACCAACTCCTACGAGCAGTACTTC	CASSVVPEAASTNSYEQYF
few	16	TRBV20-1	TRBJ2-1	TRBD2	TGCAGTGCCGCCCCAAATCTAGCGGGAGGTAGCAATGAGCAGTTCTTC	CSAAPNLAGGSNEQFF
once	13	TRBV30	TRBJ1-3	.	TGTGCCTGGAGGACCATTTCTGGAAACACCATATATTTT	CAWRTISGNTIYF
once	18	TRBV9	TRBJ2-1	TRBD2	TGTGCCAGCAGCGTAGTGCCCCTAGCGGGAGGAGCCTACAATGAGCAGTTCTTC	CASSVVPLAGGAYNEQFF
.	14	TRBV7-9	TRBJ2-2	.	TGTGCCAGCACCTTATGGGGGGCCGAGCGAGGGCTGTTTTTT	CASTLWGAERGLFF
.	14	TRBV7-2	TRBJ1-5	.	TGTGCCAGCAGCTCCGGGTCTCAGGGTCAGCCCCAGCATTTT	CASSSGSQGQPQHF
.	14	TRBV28	TRBJ2-2	.	TGTGCCAGCAGGAGCAGGGGAAACACCGGGGAGCTGTTTTTT	CASRSRGNTGELFF
many	13	TRBV20-1	TRBJ1-3	.	TGCAGTGCCTCGGACAGCTCTGGAAACACCATATATTTT	CSASDSSGNTIYF
.	14	TRBV20-1	TRBJ2-7	.	TGCAGTGCTACCTATGGAGGGGCCTCACTCGAGCAGTACTTC	CSATYGGASLEQYF
.	15	TRBV20-1	TRBJ2-3	TRBD2	TGCAGTGCTAGCCCGACTAGCGGGAGCCCAGATACGCAGTATTTT	CSASPTSGSPDTQYF
few	13	TRBV7-9	TRBJ2-7	.	TGTGCCAGCAGCTTACAAGGGGGTTTCGAGCAGTACTTC	CASSLQGGFEQYF
few	10	TRBV29-1	TRBJ2-1	TRBD2	TGCAGCTTCTTAGCGGGGCAGCAGTTCTTC	CSFLAGQQFF